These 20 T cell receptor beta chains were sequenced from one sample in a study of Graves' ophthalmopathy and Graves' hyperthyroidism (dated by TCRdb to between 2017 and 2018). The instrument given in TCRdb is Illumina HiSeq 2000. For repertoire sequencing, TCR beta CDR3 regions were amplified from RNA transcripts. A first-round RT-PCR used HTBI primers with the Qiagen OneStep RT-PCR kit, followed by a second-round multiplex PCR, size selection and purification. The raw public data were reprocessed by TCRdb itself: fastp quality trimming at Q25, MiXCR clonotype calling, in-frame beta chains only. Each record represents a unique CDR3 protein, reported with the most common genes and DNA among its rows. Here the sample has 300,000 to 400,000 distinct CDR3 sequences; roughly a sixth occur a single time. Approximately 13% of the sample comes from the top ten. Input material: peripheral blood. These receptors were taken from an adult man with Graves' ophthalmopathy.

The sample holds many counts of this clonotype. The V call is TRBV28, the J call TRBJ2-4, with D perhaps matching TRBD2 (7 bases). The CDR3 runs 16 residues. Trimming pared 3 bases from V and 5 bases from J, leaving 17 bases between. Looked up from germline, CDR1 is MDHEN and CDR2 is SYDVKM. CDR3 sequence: CASSFLGRGRENIQYF. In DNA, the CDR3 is TGTGCCAGCAGTTTTTTGGGGAGGGGGAGGGAAAACATTCAGTACTTC.

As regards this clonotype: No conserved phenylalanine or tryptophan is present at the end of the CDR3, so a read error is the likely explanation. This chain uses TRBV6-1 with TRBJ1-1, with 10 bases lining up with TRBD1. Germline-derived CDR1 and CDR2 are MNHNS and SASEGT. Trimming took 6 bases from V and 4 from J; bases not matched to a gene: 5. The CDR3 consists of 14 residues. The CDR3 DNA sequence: TGTGCCAGCAGCCCGGGACAGGGGAGCACTGAAGCTTTCGTT. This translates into CASSPGQGSTEAFV.

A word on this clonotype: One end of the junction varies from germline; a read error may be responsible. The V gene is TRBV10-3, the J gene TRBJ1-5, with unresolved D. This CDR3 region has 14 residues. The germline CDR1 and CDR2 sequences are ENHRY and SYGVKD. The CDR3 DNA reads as TGTGCCAGCAGTACCACCGGGCGCAATCAGCCCCAGCATTTT. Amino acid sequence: CASSTTGRNQPQHF.

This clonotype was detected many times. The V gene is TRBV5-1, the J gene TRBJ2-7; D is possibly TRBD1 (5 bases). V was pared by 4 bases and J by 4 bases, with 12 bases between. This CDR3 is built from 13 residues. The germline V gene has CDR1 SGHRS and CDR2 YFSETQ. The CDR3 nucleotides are TGCGCCAGCAGCCCGCAACCAGGGTACGAGCAGTACTTC. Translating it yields CASSPQPGYEQYF.

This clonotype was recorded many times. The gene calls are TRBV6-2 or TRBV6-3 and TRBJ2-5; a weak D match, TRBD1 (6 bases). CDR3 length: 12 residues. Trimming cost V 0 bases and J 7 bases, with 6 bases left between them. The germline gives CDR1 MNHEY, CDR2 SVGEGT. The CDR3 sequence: CASSYSGGTQYF. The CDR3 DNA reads TGTGCCAGCAGTTACTCAGGGGGGACCCAGTACTTC.

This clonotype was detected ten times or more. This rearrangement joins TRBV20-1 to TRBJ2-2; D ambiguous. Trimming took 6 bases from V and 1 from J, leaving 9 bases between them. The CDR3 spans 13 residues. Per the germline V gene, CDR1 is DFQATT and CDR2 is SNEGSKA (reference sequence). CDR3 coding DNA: TGCAGTGCCCCGTTGGAGAACACCGGGGAGCTGTTTTTT. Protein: CSAPLENTGELFF.

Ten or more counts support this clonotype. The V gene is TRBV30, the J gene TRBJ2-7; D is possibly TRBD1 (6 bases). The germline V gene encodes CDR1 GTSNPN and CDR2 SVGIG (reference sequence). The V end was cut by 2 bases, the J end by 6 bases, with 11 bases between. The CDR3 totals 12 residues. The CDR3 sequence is CAWSPTGTEQYF. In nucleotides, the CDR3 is TGTGCCTGGAGTCCTACAGGGACCGAGCAGTACTTC.

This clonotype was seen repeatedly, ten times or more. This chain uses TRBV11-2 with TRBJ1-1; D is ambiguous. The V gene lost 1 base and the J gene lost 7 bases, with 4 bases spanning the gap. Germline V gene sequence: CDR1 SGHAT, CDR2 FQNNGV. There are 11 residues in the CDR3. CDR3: CASSLVDEAFF. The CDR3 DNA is TGTGCCAGCAGCTTAGTTGATGAAGCTTTCTTT.

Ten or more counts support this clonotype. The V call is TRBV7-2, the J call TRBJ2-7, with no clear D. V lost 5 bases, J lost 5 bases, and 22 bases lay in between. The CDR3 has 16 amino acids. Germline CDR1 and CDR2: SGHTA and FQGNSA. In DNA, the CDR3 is TGTGCCAGCAGCATGGGTGGCAGGACGGGTCTGGACGAGCAGTACTTC. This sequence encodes CASSMGGRTGLDEQYF.

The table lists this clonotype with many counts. The CDR3 DNA is TGTGCCAGCAGTTTAGGTGGGAGACGAAGCAATCAGCCCCAGCATTTT. Its protein product is CASSLGGRRSNQPQHF. This chain uses TRBV28 with TRBJ1-5; D ambiguous. V was pared by 2 bases and J by 1 base, with 12 bases between. Per germline, CDR1 MDHEN and CDR2 SYDVKM. This CDR3 spans 16 amino acids. Drawing the rest from reference TRBV28 and TRBJ1-5, the complete variable domain is DVKVTQSSRYLVKRTGEKVFLECVQDMDHENMFWYRQDPGLGLRLIYFSYDVKMKEKGDIPEGYSVSREKKERFSLILESASTNQTSMYLCASSLGGRRSNQPQHFGDGTRLSIL.

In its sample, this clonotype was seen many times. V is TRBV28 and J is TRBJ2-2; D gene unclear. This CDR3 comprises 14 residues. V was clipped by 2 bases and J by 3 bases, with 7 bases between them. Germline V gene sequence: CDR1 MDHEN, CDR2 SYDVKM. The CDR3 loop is CASSLHQYTGELFF. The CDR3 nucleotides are TGTGCCAGCAGTTTACACCAATACACCGGGGAGCTGTTTTTT.

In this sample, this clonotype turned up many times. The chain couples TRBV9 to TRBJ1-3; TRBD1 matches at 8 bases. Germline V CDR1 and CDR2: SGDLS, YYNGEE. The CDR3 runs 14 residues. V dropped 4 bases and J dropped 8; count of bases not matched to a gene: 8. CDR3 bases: TGTGCCAGCAGCCCCGGACAGGGTTTGGACACCATATATTTT. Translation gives CASSPGQGLDTIYF.

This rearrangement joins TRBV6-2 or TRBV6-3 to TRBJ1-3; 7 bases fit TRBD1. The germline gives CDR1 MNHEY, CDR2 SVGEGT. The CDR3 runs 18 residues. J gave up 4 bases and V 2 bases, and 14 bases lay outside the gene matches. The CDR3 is CASSYLDFSGTAGNTIYF. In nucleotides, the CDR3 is TGTGCCAGCAGTTACCTTGACTTCTCCGGGACAGCCGGAAACACCATATATTTT.

CDR3: CASSYSVGNTIYF. DNA for the CDR3: TGTGCCAGCAGTTACTCCGTCGGAAACACCATATATTTT. This chain connects TRBV6-5 to TRBJ1-3, with D uncertain. Germline CDR1 reads MNHEY; CDR2 reads SVGAGI. This CDR3 is 13 amino acids long. Deletions cut 0 bases from V and 4 bases from J, with 4 bases between.

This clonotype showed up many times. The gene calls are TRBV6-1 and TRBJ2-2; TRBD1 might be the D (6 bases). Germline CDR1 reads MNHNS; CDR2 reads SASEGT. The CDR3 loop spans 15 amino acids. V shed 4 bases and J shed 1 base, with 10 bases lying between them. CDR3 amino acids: CASSGPGQNTGELFF. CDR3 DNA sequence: TGTGCCAGCAGTGGGCCGGGACAGAACACCGGGGAGCTGTTTTTT.

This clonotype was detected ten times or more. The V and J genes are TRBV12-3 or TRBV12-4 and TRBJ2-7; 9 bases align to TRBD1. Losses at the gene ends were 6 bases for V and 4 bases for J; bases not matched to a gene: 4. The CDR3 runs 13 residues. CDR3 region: CASRLGTGYEQYF. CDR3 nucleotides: TGTGCCAGCAGGCTTGGGACAGGGTACGAGCAGTACTTC.

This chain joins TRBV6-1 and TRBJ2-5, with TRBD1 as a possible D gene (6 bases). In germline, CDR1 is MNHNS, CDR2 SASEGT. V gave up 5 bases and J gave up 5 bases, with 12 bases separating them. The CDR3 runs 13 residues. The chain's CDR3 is CASSPQRGETQYF. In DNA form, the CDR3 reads TGTGCCAGCAGTCCTCAAAGGGGGGAGACCCAGTACTTC.

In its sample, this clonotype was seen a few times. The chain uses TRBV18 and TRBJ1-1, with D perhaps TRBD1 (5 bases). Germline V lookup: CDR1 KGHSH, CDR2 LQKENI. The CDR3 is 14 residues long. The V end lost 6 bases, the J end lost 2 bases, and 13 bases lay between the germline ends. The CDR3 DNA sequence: TGTGCCAGCTCTCGAATAGGGGATAACACTGAAGCTTTCTTT. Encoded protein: CASSRIGDNTEAFF.

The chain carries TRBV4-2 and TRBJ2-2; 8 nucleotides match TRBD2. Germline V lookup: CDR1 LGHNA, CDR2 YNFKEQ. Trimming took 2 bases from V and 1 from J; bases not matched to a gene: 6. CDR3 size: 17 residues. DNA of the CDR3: TGTGCCAGCAGCCAACCGGGGGGGGGGAGGAACACCGGGGAGCTGTTTTTT. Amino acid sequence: CASSQPGGGRNTGELFF.

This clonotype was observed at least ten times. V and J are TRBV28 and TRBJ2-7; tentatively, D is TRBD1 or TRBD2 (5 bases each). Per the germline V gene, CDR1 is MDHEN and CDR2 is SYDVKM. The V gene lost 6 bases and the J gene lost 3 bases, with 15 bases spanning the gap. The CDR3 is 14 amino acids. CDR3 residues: CASRPGDDSYEQYF. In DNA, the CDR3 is TGTGCCAGCAGACCCGGGGACGACAGCTACGAGCAGTACTTC. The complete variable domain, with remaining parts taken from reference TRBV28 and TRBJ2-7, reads DVKVTQSSRYLVKRTGEKVFLECVQDMDHENMFWYRQDPGLGLRLIYFSYDVKMKEKGDIPEGYSVSREKKERFSLILESASTNQTSMYLCASRPGDDSYEQYFGPGTRLTVT.